The 3 T cell receptor beta chains below all came from one sample that was sequenced in a study of cytomegalovirus exposure and HLA in healthy donors (dated by TCRdb to about 2017). The library was prepared using the immunoSEQ multiplex PCR assay. Here the immuneACCESS table is served through TCRdb, limited to in-frame sequences with V and J called. Missing clones are a known gap in these copies; in checked studies unresolved V genes cover under half, and the rest lacks a known reason. This sample lists roughly 300,000 clones; 86% were detected once. Around 0.8% of the sample is held by the ten biggest clonotypes. Specimen: PBMCs. These receptors came from a woman aged 18-30 years in good health and CMV-seronegative.

The V and J genes are TRBV2 and TRBJ2-1; 7 nucleotides align to TRBD2. CDR3 length equals 15 residues. Trimming removed 7 bases from V and 3 bases from J; junction bases left unmatched: 9. Germline V lookup: CDR1 SNHLY, CDR2 FYNNEI. The DNA of the CDR3 is TGTGCCAGCATAGGCGGGAGTGCCGACTACAATGAGCAGTTCTTC. Translating it yields CASIGGSADYNEQFF.

The chain employs TRBV9 and TRBJ2-1, with 7 bases identical to TRBD1. The CDR3 consists of 16 residues. Germline CDR1 SGDLS, CDR2 YYNGEE. V dropped 4 bases and J dropped 0; count of bases not matched to a gene: 7. Written as DNA, the CDR3 is TGTGCCAGCAGCACGGGACAGACAAGCTCCTACAATGAGCAGTTCTTC. This sequence encodes CASSTGQTSSYNEQFF.

This rearrangement joins TRBV4-3 to TRBJ1-1, with 7 bases fitting TRBD1. Germline V lookup: CDR1 LGHNA, CDR2 YSLEER. The CDR3 is 16 amino acids. V lost 4 bases, J lost 4 bases, and 12 bases stayed unmatched. The CDR3 DNA follows: TGCGCCAGCAGCCCTACAGGGTACGCAGGGGGCACTGAAGCTTTCTTT. Amino acids: CASSPTGYAGGTEAFF.